This entry is about one T cell receptor beta chain. The antigen remains unidentified. This entry comes from a study of cytotoxic CD8 clonotypes in ibrutinib-treated CLL. Study-level results: Patients had baseline clonality above age-matched healthy donors, and this clonality moved with circulating CD8+ T-cell counts.

The CDR3 sequence is 14 residues long. The ends were cut back, 0 bases at V and 4 bases at J, with 11 bases in the middle. CDR1 and CDR2 from the germline V gene are SGHRS and YFSETQ. TCRdb's copy holds only in-frame clones and misses some; the assay was immunoSEQ multiplex PCR. The table shows about 84,000 clones, with about 86% occurring only once. Sequences were derived from PBMCs, sampled before ibrutinib treatment. The receptor comes from a human donor with chronic lymphocytic leukemia. The chain uses TRBV5-1 and TRBJ2-7; D not resolved. CDR3 nucleotide sequence: TGCGCCAGCAGCTTGGGGCAGCCAGCGTACGAGCAGTACTTC. Its translation: CASSLGQPAYEQYF.